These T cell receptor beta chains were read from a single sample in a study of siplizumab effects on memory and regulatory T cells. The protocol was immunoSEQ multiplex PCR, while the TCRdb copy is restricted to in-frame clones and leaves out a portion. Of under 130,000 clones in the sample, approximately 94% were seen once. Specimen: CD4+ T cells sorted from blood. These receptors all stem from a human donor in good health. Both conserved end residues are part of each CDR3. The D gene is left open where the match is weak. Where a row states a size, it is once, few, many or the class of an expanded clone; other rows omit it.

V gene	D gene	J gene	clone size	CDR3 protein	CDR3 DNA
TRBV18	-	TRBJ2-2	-	CASSPPTGGELFF	TGTGCCAGCTCACCACCAACAGGCGGGGAGCTGTTTTTT
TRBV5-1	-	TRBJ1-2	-	CASSLEGHGHGYTF	TGCGCCAGCAGCTTGGAAGGACATGGACATGGCTACACCTTC
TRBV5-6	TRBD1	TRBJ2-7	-	CASSLWPGGWYEQYF	TGTGCCAGCAGCTTGTGGCCAGGGGGCTGGTACGAGCAGTACTTC
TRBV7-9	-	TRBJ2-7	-	CASTPLGLDEQYF	TGTGCCAGCACTCCTCTCGGACTCGACGAGCAGTACTTC
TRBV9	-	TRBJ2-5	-	CASSVRGWETQYF	TGTGCCAGCAGCGTAAGGGGGTGGGAGACCCAGTACTTC
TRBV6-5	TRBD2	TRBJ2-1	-	CASSFSGNYNEQFF	TGTGCCAGCAGTTTTAGCGGGAACTACAATGAGCAGTTCTTC
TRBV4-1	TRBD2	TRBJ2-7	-	CASSQFSGSAYEQYF	TGCGCCAGCAGCCAATTTAGCGGGAGTGCGTACGAGCAGTACTTC
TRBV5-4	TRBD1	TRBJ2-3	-	CASSSDRGLRDTQYF	TGTGCCAGCAGCTCCGACAGGGGGCTGAGAGATACGCAGTATTTT
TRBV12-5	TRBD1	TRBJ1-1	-	CASVEQGAQGTEAFF	TGTGCTAGTGTCGAACAGGGGGCGCAAGGCACTGAAGCTTTCTTT
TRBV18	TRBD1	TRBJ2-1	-	CASSKDRGHSNEQFF	TGTGCCAGCTCAAAGGACAGGGGGCACTCGAATGAGCAGTTCTTC
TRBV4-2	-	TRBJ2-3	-	CASSQEPSTDTQYF	TGTGCCAGCAGCCAAGAACCAAGCACAGATACGCAGTATTTT
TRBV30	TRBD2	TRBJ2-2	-	CAWSLLAGNGELFF	TGTGCCTGGAGTCTGCTAGCGGGAAACGGGGAGCTGTTTTTT
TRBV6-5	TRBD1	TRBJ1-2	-	CASSYSTGGNYGYTF	TGTGCCAGCAGTTACTCGACAGGGGGCAACTATGGCTACACCTTC
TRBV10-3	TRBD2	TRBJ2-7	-	CASVRSGSLEQYF	TGTGCCAGCGTTCGAAGCGGGAGCCTCGAGCAGTACTTC
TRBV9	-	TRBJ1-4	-	CASSTGTPGKLFF	TGTGCCAGCAGTACCGGGACCCCGGGGAAACTGTTTTTT
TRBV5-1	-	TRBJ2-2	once	CASRGQEGTGELFF	TGCGCCAGCAGGGGGCAGGAGGGCACCGGGGAGCTGTTTTTT
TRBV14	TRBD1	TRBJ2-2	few	CASSQDLTGAAGELFF	TGTGCCAGCAGCCAAGATTTGACAGGGGCGGCCGGGGAGCTGTTTTTT
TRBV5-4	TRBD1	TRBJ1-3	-	CASSSGTGKVGNTIYF	TGTGCCAGCAGCTCCGGGACAGGGAAAGTTGGAAACACCATATATTTT
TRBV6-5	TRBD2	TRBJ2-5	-	CASMERGGGETQYF	TGTGCCAGTATGGAGCGGGGAGGCGGGGAGACCCAGTACTTC
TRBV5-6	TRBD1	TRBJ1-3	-	CASSLDRAYTIYF	TGTGCCAGCAGCCTAGACAGGGCATACACCATATATTTT
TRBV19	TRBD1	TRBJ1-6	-	CASSSTGWDSPLHF	TGTGCCAGTAGCTCGACAGGGTGGGATTCACCCCTCCACTTT
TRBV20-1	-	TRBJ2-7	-	CSARGGYEQYF	TGCAGTGCTAGAGGGGGGTACGAGCAGTACTTC
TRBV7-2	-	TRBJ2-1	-	CASSFRPGRWYNEQFF	TGTGCCAGCAGCTTTAGGCCTGGGAGATGGTACAATGAGCAGTTCTTC
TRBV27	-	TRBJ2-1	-	CASSVLRGGNEQFF	TGTGCCAGCAGTGTACTTCGGGGCGGGAATGAGCAGTTCTTC
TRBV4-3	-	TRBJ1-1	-	CASSQGWNTEAFF	TGCGCCAGCAGCCAAGGTTGGAACACTGAAGCTTTCTTT
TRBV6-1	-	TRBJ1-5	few	CASSEVGRGDQPQHF	TGTGCCAGCAGTGAAGTTGGCAGGGGAGATCAGCCCCAGCATTTT
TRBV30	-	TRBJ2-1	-	CAWSSPVSEQFF	TGTGCCTGGAGTAGCCCCGTAAGTGAGCAGTTCTTC
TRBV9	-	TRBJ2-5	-	CASSAHLASETQYF	TGTGCCAGCAGCGCCCACTTGGCTTCAGAGACCCAGTACTTC
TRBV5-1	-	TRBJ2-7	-	CASSSPPGDEQYF	TGCGCCAGCAGCTCACCCCCCGGGGACGAGCAGTACTTC
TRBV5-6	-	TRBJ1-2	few	CASSLGQFYGYTF	TGTGCCAGCAGCTTGGGTCAGTTCTATGGCTACACCTTC
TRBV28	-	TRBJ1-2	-	CASSLVQRNYGYTF	TGTGCCAGCAGTTTGGTACAGCGTAACTATGGCTACACCTTC
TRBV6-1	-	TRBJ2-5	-	CASSETSWDQETQYF	TGTGCCAGCAGTGAAACTAGCTGGGACCAAGAGACCCAGTACTTC
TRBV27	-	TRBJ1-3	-	CASSPSGVTGGNTIYF	TGTGCCAGCAGTCCCAGCGGGGTTACGGGTGGAAACACCATATATTTT
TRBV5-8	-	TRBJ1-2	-	CASKRAAEGGYTF	TGTGCCAGCAAACGGGCCGCGGAGGGTGGCTACACCTTC
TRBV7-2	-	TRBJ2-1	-	CASSPGNEQFF	TGTGCCAGCAGCCCGGGCAATGAGCAGTTCTTC
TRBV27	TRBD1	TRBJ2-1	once	CASSSRETGVDNEQFF	TGTGCCAGCAGTTCGCGCGAAACAGGGGTTGACAATGAGCAGTTCTTC
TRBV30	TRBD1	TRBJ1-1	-	CAWRDSWTGAFF	TGTGCCTGGAGAGATAGTTGGACAGGGGCTTTCTTT
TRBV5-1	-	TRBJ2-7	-	CASSLVGGSEVAEQYF	TGCGCCAGCAGCTTGGTCGGAGGCTCAGAAGTCGCGGAGCAGTACTTC
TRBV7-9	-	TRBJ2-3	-	CASSFGKSSTDTQYF	TGTGCCAGCAGCTTCGGGAAATCTAGCACAGATACGCAGTATTTT
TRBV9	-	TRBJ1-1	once	CASSVSGSNTEAFF	TGTGCCAGCAGCGTATCGGGATCAAACACTGAAGCTTTCTTT
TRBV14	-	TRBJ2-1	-	CASNEGNEQFF	TGTGCCAGCAACGAAGGGAATGAGCAGTTCTTC
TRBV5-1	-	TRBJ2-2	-	CASSRAGDDTGELFF	TGCGCCAGCAGCCGCGCAGGGGACGACACCGGGGAGCTGTTTTTT
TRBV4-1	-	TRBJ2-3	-	CASSTPGLHTDTQYF	TGCGCCAGCAGCACCCCGGGACTTCACACAGATACGCAGTATTTT
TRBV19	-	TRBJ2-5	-	CASSFLASDWGQETQYF	TGTGCCAGTAGTTTCCTAGCGTCAGATTGGGGACAAGAGACCCAGTACTTC
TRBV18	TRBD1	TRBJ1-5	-	CASSLQGGNQPQHF	TGTGCCAGCTCACTACAGGGGGGCAATCAGCCCCAGCATTTT
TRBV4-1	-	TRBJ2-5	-	CASSLSGTPGQETQYF	TGCGCCAGCAGCCTGTCCGGGACGCCAGGCCAAGAGACCCAGTACTTC
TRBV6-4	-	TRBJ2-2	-	CASSPGPWIGELFF	TGTGCCAGCAGTCCCGGGCCCTGGATCGGGGAGCTGTTTTTT
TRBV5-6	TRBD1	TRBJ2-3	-	CASSAGQATDTQYF	TGTGCCAGCAGCGCGGGACAGGCCACAGATACGCAGTATTTT
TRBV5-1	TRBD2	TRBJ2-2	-	CASSLDASGTNTGELFF	TGCGCCAGCAGCTTGGACGCTAGCGGGACGAACACCGGGGAGCTGTTTTTT